A single sample is the source of the 14 T cell receptor beta chains below, sequenced in a study of blood T cell repertoires in COVID-19. Data came from immunoSEQ multiplex PCR; TCRdb stores just in-frame clones and leaves some out. Among some 85,000 clones listed, roughly 80% were seen once. Sequencing input: peripheral blood. The source is a human donor in a cohort sampled during active COVID-19.

This clone appeared a single time. This sequence joins TRBV4-3 and TRBJ2-5; 7 bases fit TRBD1. The CDR3 consists of 17 residues. Trimming removed 5 bases from V and 0 bases from J; junction bases left unmatched: 12. Per the germline V gene, CDR1 is LGHNA and CDR2 is YSLEER. Here the CDR3 DNA reads TGCGCCAGCAGCGTAAGGCCCCCGGGACAGTACCAAGAGACCCAGTACTTC. Residues: CASSVRPPGQYQETQYF.

The CDR3 DNA reads as TGTGCCAGCAGCGTAGATTTCAGTACGCAGTATTTT. Residues: CASSVDFSTQYF. The chain links TRBV9 to TRBJ2-3, with D unclear. Trimming took 0 bases from V and 8 from J, leaving 7 bases between them. The CDR3 is 12 amino acids. CDR1 is SGDLS, CDR2 YYNGEE, per germline.

The rearrangement links TRBV27 to TRBJ1-1; D is possibly TRBD1 (5 bases). The germline V and J ends were trimmed by 10 bases and 1 base, with 13 bases remaining between them. From germline, CDR1 is MNHEY and CDR2 SMNVEV (reference sequence). The CDR3 totals 13 residues. CDR3 region: CAIIQVRNTEAFF. The DNA for the CDR3 is TGTGCCATCATACAGGTTAGGAACACTGAAGCTTTCTTT.

The CDR3 nucleotides are TGTGCCAGCAGTGAACGAGCGGGAGAGGCCCAGCAGTACTTC. Protein sequence: CASSERAGEAQQYF. The chain joins TRBV2 to TRBJ2-7; TRBD2 agrees at 8 bases. The CDR3 covers 14 residues. In germline, CDR1 is SNHLY, CDR2 FYNNEI. V trimming: 2 bases; J trimming: 8 bases; junction bases outside the gene matches: 8.

J is TRBJ2-7 and V is TRBV7-8; 11 bases agree with TRBD2. The CDR3 has 13 residues. V shed 8 bases and J 5 bases; nucleotides not matched to a gene: 5. Germline lookup yields CDR1 SGHVS and CDR2 FQNEAQ. The CDR3: CASGLAGGNEQYF. The CDR3 coding sequence is TGTGCCAGCGGTCTAGCGGGAGGTAACGAGCAGTACTTC.

The chain combines TRBV5-3 with TRBJ1-5, with 9 nucleotides matching TRBD1. TRBV5-3 is known as an ORF, though its function is uncertain. The CDR3 has 21 amino acids. After removal of 4 bases from V and 2 bases from J, the junction contained 22 bases not matched to a gene. CDR3 residues: CARSPGTGRRRGWSGNQPQHF. In nucleotides, the CDR3 is TGTGCCAGAAGCCCGGGGACAGGGAGAAGGAGGGGATGGTCCGGCAATCAGCCCCAGCATTTT.

V and J are TRBV7-9 and TRBJ1-1, with 7 bases lining up with TRBD1. The CDR3 runs to 14 residues. CDR1 is SEHNR and CDR2 is FQNEAQ in the germline V gene (reference sequence). The V gene end was trimmed by 2 bases and the J gene end by 4 bases; junction bases not matched to a gene: 4. CDR3 coding DNA: TGTGCCAGCAGCTTATCAGGGGGGAGCACTGAAGCTTTCTTT. It specifies CASSLSGGSTEAFF. The full variable domain, completed using reference TRBV7-9 and TRBJ1-1, is DTGVSQNPRHKITKRGQNVTFRCDPISEHNRLYWYRQTLGQGPEFLTYFQNEAQLEKSRLLSDRFSAERPKGSFSTLEIQRTEQGDSAMYLCASSLSGGSTEAFFGQGTRLTVV.

The J gene is TRBJ2-1, the V gene TRBV28, with a weak D call TRBD1 (5 bases). This CDR3 is built from 16 residues. The germline CDR1 and CDR2 sequences are MDHEN and SYDVKM. Trimming removed 6 bases from V and 7 bases from J, with 22 bases in between. CDR3: CASSSRGDWVRNEQFF. Here the CDR3 DNA reads TGTGCCAGCAGCTCTAGGGGCGACTGGGTTCGGAATGAGCAGTTCTTC.

The rearrangement links TRBV2 to TRBJ2-3, with 7 bases matching TRBD1. The J segment lost 1 base and the V segment lost 6 bases, leaving 10 bases of the junction unmatched. The CDR3 runs to 16 residues. Looked up from germline, CDR1 is SNHLY and CDR2 is FYNNEI. The DNA for the CDR3 is TGTGCCAGCAGCTCCGACAGGGCCGCGGGCACAGATACGCAGTATTTT. Translated: CASSSDRAAGTDTQYF.

For this clone: Germline is not matched at one junction end, which may reflect a read error. This chain links TRBV6-5 with TRBJ2-7, with D maybe TRBD1 (5 bases). Germline values: CDR1 MNHEY, CDR2 SVGAGI. The CDR3 contains 14 residues. The CDR3 DNA reads as TGTGCCAGCAGCTACTCCCAGGGATCCTACGAGCAGTACTTC. Amino acids: CASSYSQGSYEQYF.

The chain couples TRBV7-8 to TRBJ2-4, with unresolved D. V was pared by 8 bases and J by 1 base, with 15 bases between. Germline lookup yields CDR1 SGHVS and CDR2 FQNEAQ. The CDR3 is made up of 15 amino acids. CDR3 in amino acids: CASCRAPGAKNIQYF. CDR3 DNA: TGTGCCAGCTGCCGAGCCCCAGGCGCCAAAAACATTCAGTACTTC. The full variable domain, its missing parts supplied by reference TRBV7-8 and TRBJ2-4, is GAGVSQSPRYKVAKRGQDVALRCDPISGHVSLFWYQQALGQGPEFLTYFQNEAQLDKSGLPSDRFFAERPEGSVSTLKIQRTQQEDSAVYLCASCRAPGAKNIQYFGAGTRLSVL.

V gene TRBV9 combines with J gene TRBJ1-1; D is undetermined. Per the germline V gene, CDR1 is SGDLS and CDR2 is YYNGEE. The length of the CDR3 is 15 residues. V was shortened by 3 bases and J by 8 bases, with 20 bases between the two germline ends. The CDR3 DNA is TGTGCCAGCAGCGCCCACAGTACCGCTGCCGCCGAAGCTTTCTTT. Translating it yields CASSAHSTAAAEAFF. The full variable domain, rest sourced from reference TRBV9 and TRBJ1-1, is DSGVTQTPKHLITATGQRVTLRCSPRSGDLSVYWYQQSLDQGLQFLIQYYNGEERAKGNILERFSAQQFPDLHSELNLSSLELGDSALYFCASSAHSTAAAEAFFGQGTRLTVV.

V is TRBV7-3 and J is TRBJ2-6; D gene unclear. Trimming removed 0 bases from V and 0 bases from J, with 9 bases in between. The germline CDR1 and CDR2 sequences are SGHTA and FQGTGA. The CDR3 extends over 17 amino acids. CDR3 amino acids: CASSLTGQYSGANVLTF. The CDR3 DNA is TGTGCCAGCAGCTTAACTGGTCAGTACTCTGGGGCCAACGTCCTGACTTTC. The whole variable domain, filled in from reference TRBV7-3 and TRBJ2-6, reads GAGVSQTPSNKVTEKGKYVELRCDPISGHTALYWYRQSLGQGPEFLIYFQGTGAADDSGLPNDRFFAVRPEGSVSTLKIQRTERGDSAVYLCASSLTGQYSGANVLTFGAGSRLTVL.

The chain couples TRBV29-1 to TRBJ1-6; no clear D gene. Germline V gene data show CDR1 as SQVTM and CDR2 as ANQGSEA. This CDR3 comprises 15 residues. The V end was cut by 2 bases, the J end by 9 bases, with 17 bases between. CDR3 residues: CSVERSAIDTSPLHF. The CDR3 nucleotides read TGCAGCGTTGAAAGGAGCGCCATTGATACTTCACCCCTCCACTTT.